This T cell receptor beta chain was sequenced for a study of shared clonotypes between healthy human individuals. The method was immunoSEQ multiplex PCR; TCRdb's version includes in-frame clones alone and lacks a portion of them. The profile shows about 2.4 million clones, approximately 93% of them singletons. With V trimmed by 4 bases and J by 4 bases, 7 bases remained unmatched. Per germline, CDR1 SGHNT and CDR2 YYREEE (reference sequence). The CDR3 spans 14 residues. Overall study findings and caveats: Clonotype sharing levels among donors were expected to vary with sequencing depth. For sorted subsets, rarefaction showed incomplete sequencing despite large depth.

As regards this clone: Its antigen remains unknown.

The receptor's source is a young man in good health. Some clones in this sample may be carry-over from other donors' samples. The sample consisted of naive CD4+ T cells from PBMCs. Stated subset: CD45RA+ positively selected. The rearrangement joins TRBV5-4 to TRBJ1-1; 7 nucleotides agree with TRBD1. The CDR3: CASSHDRDATEAFF. As DNA, the CDR3 is TGTGCCAGCAGCCACGACAGGGACGCCACTGAAGCTTTCTTT.